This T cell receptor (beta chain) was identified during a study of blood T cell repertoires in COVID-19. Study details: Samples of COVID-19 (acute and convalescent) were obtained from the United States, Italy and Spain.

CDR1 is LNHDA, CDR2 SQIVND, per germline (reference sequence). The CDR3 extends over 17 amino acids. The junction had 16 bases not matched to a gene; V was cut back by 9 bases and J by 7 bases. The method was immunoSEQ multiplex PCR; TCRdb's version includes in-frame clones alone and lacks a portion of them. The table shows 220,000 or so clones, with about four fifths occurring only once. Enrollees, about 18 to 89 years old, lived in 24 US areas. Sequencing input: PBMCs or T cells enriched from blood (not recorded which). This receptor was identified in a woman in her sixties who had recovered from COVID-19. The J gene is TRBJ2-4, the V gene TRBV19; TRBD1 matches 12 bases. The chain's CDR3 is CASTSGTGGAGHNIQYF. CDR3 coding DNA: TGTGCCAGCACGTCCGGGACAGGGGGCGCTGGACACAACATTCAGTACTTC.